This T cell receptor beta chain was identified during a study of T-cell memory formation after mild COVID-19. CDR3 length equals 14 residues. The V and J ends lost 2 bases and 2 bases respectively, with 10 bases between them. Germline CDR1 reads SGHKS; CDR2 reads YYEKEE (reference sequence). TCRdb passed the 5' RACE reads through MiXCR, listing each CDR3 protein once. This table has 210,000 or so distinct CDR3 sequences, roughly 10% appearing once. This clonotype was recorded a few times. The antigen is unknown. Points from the study as a whole: That cross-reactive memory joined was suggested by some responding clones appearing in pre-infection memory.

The sample comprised PBMCs or a T cell subset sorted from them (not recorded which). This sequence was found in a young man who had mild COVID-19 (a few samples of this study predate the infection). Cell type and time point are not known. The chain combines TRBV5-5 with TRBJ2-5, with TRBD2 as a possible D gene (5 bases). For the CDR3, the DNA is TGTGCCAGCAGCTTCCCGGGAAGACAAGAGACCCAGTACTTC. As protein: CASSFPGRQETQYF.